One sample yielded the 14 T cell receptor beta chains listed below, sequenced in a study of Graves' ophthalmopathy and Graves' hyperthyroidism. TCR beta CDR3 amplification used RNA transcripts. The library came from an HTBI-primed first-round RT-PCR and a second-round multiplex PCR. MiXCR, run by TCRdb on the multiplex PCR reads, gives a single entry per CDR3 protein. The sample records approximately 480,000 distinct CDR3 sequences, approximately 15% being singletons. What was sequenced was blood. The receptors originated from a woman aged 25 to 39 with Graves' ophthalmopathy.

This clonotype was seen many times. The CDR3 loop is CASSWDRATSGNTIYF. DNA of the CDR3: TGCGCCAGCAGTTGGGACAGGGCGACTTCTGGAAACACCATATATTTT. The rearrangement uses TRBV5-1 and TRBJ1-3; TRBD1 matches 9 bases. The CDR3 totals 16 residues. V trimming: 5 bases; J trimming: 1 base; junction bases outside the gene matches: 7. Looked up from germline, CDR1 is SGHRS and CDR2 is YFSETQ.

This clonotype was seen many times. The chain has TRBV5-1 and TRBJ1-3, with D uncertain. Trimming removed 0 bases at V and 4 bases at J, with 14 bases between. This CDR3 has 16 amino acids. Germline V gene data show CDR1 as SGHRS and CDR2 as YFSETQ. CDR3 region: CASSLVGSLGGNTIYF. CDR3 sequence (DNA): TGCGCCAGCAGCTTGGTTGGGTCACTCGGCGGAAACACCATATATTTT. The variable domain in full, with the rest retrieved from reference TRBV5-1 and TRBJ1-3, is KAGVTQTPRYLIKTRGQQVTLSCSPISGHRSVSWYQQTPGQGLQFLFEYFSETQRNKGNFPGRFSGRQFSNSRSEMNVSTLELGDSALYLCASSLVGSLGGNTIYFGEGSWLTVV.

The V and J genes are TRBV27 and TRBJ1-6, with a weak D call TRBD1 (6 bases). This CDR3 region has 16 residues. V was clipped by 0 bases and J by 10 bases, with 16 bases between them. Germline assignment: CDR1 MNHEY and CDR2 SMNVEV (reference sequence). In nucleotides, the CDR3 is TGTGCCAGCAGTTTATCAGGAGGGGGGTTGGGGTCACCCCTCCACTTT. It yields the protein CASSLSGGGLGSPLHF.

This clonotype came up many times. The J gene is TRBJ1-5, the V gene TRBV20-1, with a possible D match to TRBD1 (6 bases). This CDR3 is 13 amino acids long. Trimming pared 6 bases from V and 7 bases from J, leaving 16 bases between. Germline CDR1 is DFQATT and CDR2 is SNEGSKA (reference sequence). This chain's CDR3 is CSADTGSRQPQHF. The CDR3 DNA is TGCAGTGCGGATACAGGGAGCCGGCAGCCCCAGCATTTT.

The chain is built from TRBV12-3 or TRBV12-4 and TRBJ2-7, with D possibly being TRBD2 (6 bases). Trimming took off 5 bases at V and 6 bases at J, with 11 bases between the two ends. The CDR3 sequence is 12 residues long. The CDR3 bases are TGTGCCAGCAGTACTAGCTTCTTCGAGCAGTACTTC. Its translation: CASSTSFFEQYF.

This clonotype was observed at least ten times. V usage is TRBV7-2 and J usage is TRBJ2-7; D is perhaps TRBD2 (5 bases). V was clipped by 0 bases and J by 5 bases, with 29 bases between them. CDR1 is SGHTA, CDR2 FQGNSA, per germline. The CDR3 length is 20 residues. This chain's CDR3 is CASSLASGLQRYTSIDEQYF. The CDR3 DNA sequence: TGTGCCAGCAGCTTAGCTAGTGGGCTACAACGATACACTAGTATCGACGAGCAGTACTTC.

This clonotype has at least ten counts. The chain joins TRBV28 to TRBJ2-7; D is uncertain. This CDR3 comprises 14 residues. The ends were cut back, 10 bases at V and 0 bases at J, with 16 bases in the middle. Germline V gene sequence: CDR1 MDHEN, CDR2 SYDVKM. CDR3 nucleotides: TGTGCCACCTCCCAGTCCCCGTCCTCCTACGAGCAGTACTTC. Translated: CATSQSPSSYEQYF. Looking up the rest from reference TRBV28 and TRBJ2-7 gives the full variable domain: DVKVTQSSRYLVKRTGEKVFLECVQDMDHENMFWYRQDPGLGLRLIYFSYDVKMKEKGDIPEGYSVSREKKERFSLILESASTNQTSMYLCATSQSPSSYEQYFGPGTRLTVT.

Comment on this clonotype: A much larger clone differs by one base, so this may be a read error. The genes are TRBV6-5 and TRBJ2-5, with D possibly matching TRBD2 (6 bases). The V end lost 4 bases, the J end lost 4 bases, and 19 bases lay between the germline ends. There are 16 residues in the CDR3. Germline assignment: CDR1 MNHEY and CDR2 SVGAGI. The CDR3 DNA reads as TGTGCCAGCAGTTGCTCAATCCAGGGAGGAGGAGAGACCCAGTACTTC. This gives the protein CASSCSIQGGGETQYF.

This clonotype was seen a handful of times. The rearrangement uses TRBV5-5 and TRBJ1-2; 7 positions match TRBD1. CDR1 and CDR2 from the germline V gene are SGHKS and YYEKEE (reference sequence). V dropped 4 bases and J dropped 3; count of bases not matched to a gene: 6. The CDR3 is 14 amino acids. CDR3 sequence: CASSDQGGDYGYTF. CDR3 nucleotide sequence: TGTGCCAGCAGCGATCAGGGGGGGGACTATGGCTACACCTTC.

V usage is TRBV4-1 and J usage is TRBJ2-5; maybe TRBD1 (5 bases). Germline CDR1 reads MGHRA; CDR2 reads YSYEKL. CDR3 length equals 14 residues. The ends were cut back, 2 bases at V and 3 bases at J, with 10 bases in the middle. This CDR3 is CASSQQDIEETQYF. CDR3 in DNA: TGCGCCAGCAGCCAACAGGACATCGAAGAGACCCAGTACTTC.

In its sample, this clonotype was seen many times. DNA for the CDR3: TGTGCCAGCAGTCCATTAGGGGTCCAACAGGGAGGGAACACCGGGGAGCTGTTTTTT. Translating it yields CASSPLGVQQGGNTGELFF. V gene TRBV28 combines with J gene TRBJ2-2; D might be TRBD1 or TRBD2, each matching 6 bases. CDR3 length: 19 residues. Germline CDR1 is MDHEN and CDR2 is SYDVKM. V was trimmed by 5 bases and J by 1 base, leaving 23 bases between them. Full variable domain (missing parts from reference TRBV28 and TRBJ2-2): DVKVTQSSRYLVKRTGEKVFLECVQDMDHENMFWYRQDPGLGLRLIYFSYDVKMKEKGDIPEGYSVSREKKERFSLILESASTNQTSMYLCASSPLGVQQGGNTGELFFGEGSRLTVL.

This clonotype has just a few counts. The CDR3 spells CATSRVRQGADTQYF. CDR3 coding DNA: TGTGCCACCAGCAGAGTAAGACAGGGGGCAGATACGCAGTATTTT. V gene TRBV15 combines with J gene TRBJ2-3, with 9 nucleotides matching TRBD1. CDR1 is LNHNV, CDR2 YYDKDF, per germline (reference sequence). The CDR3 has 15 residues. V shed 1 base, J shed 4 bases, and the junction held 3 bases outside the gene matches.

The V call is TRBV27, the J call TRBJ1-5; D gene uncertain. V was cut by 4 bases and J by 0 bases, with 19 bases left in between. Per germline, CDR1 MNHEY and CDR2 SMNVEV (reference sequence). There are 18 residues in the CDR3. The DNA of the CDR3 is TGTGCCAGCAGTTCTTATTTCAGCTCCTCCTTTAGCAATCAGCCCCAGCATTTT. It is translated as CASSSYFSSSFSNQPQHF.

This clonotype was counted at least ten times. This chain uses TRBV11-3 with TRBJ1-2, with D hard to call. Between the trimmed V and J ends, which lost 2 bases and 5 bases, there was a span of 9 bases. This CDR3 has 13 amino acids. Germline CDR1 reads SGHNT; CDR2 reads YENEEA. CDR3 coding DNA: TGTGCCAGCAGCTTAAGTCGGACTTATGGCTACACCTTC. Translation: CASSLSRTYGYTF. Complete variable domain (other parts from reference TRBV11-3 and TRBJ1-2): EAGVVQSPRYKIIEKKQPVAFWCNPISGHNTLYWYLQNLGQGPELLIRYENEEAVDDSQLPKDRFSAERLKGVDSTLKIQPAELGDSAVYLCASSLSRTYGYTFGSGTRLTVV.